What follows are 28 T cell receptor beta chains derived from one specimen sequenced in a study of T cell clonality in common variable immunodeficiency. The protocol was immunoSEQ multiplex PCR, while the TCRdb copy is restricted to in-frame clones and leaves out a portion. The sample was found to contain roughly 29,000 clones, and every one recurs. Source material: peripheral blood mononuclear cells. Receptor source: a person aged 18 to 75 in good health.

As concerns this clone: Read sequence stops 3 residues before the CDR3 end, and the germline J gene provides the missing end. V and J are TRBV2 and TRBJ1-5, with 8 bases matching TRBD1. Germline V gives CDR1 SNHLY, CDR2 FYNNEI. The trim removed 6 bases at V and 4 bases at J, leaving 5 bases unmatched. The CDR3 loop spans 14 amino acids. The sequenced part of the CDR3 DNA is TGTGCCAGCAGCCGGACAGGGAAGAATCAGCCC. Amino acids: CASSRTGKNQP. In full, the CDR3 reads CASSRTGKNQPQHF. The full variable domain, rest sourced from reference TRBV2 and TRBJ1-5, is EPEVTQTPSHQVTQMGQEVILRCVPISNHLYFYWYRQILGQKVEFLVSFYNNEISEKSEIFDDQFSVERPDGSNFTLKIRSTKLEDSAMYFCASSRTGKNQPQHFGDGTRLSIL.

This clone was counted ten times or more. Read coverage stops 3 residues before the CDR3 terminus; the germline J gene supplies the remainder. The rearrangement links TRBV20-1 to TRBJ2-3, with 8 bases that match TRBD1. Trimming cost V 0 bases and J 1 base; bases outside gene matches: 6. Germline V gives CDR1 DFQATT, CDR2 SNEGSKA (reference sequence). The length of the CDR3 is 16 residues. CDR3 region: CSARDLVDRGTDTQYF. The CDR3 DNA, read in part, is TGCAGTGCTAGAGATCTCGTGGACAGGGGCACAGATACG.

This clone was seen repeatedly, ten times or more. The CDR3 end lies 3 residues beyond the end of the read and is filled in from the germline J gene. This chain connects TRBV6-2 or TRBV6-3 to TRBJ1-2, with D maybe TRBD1 (6 bases). This CDR3 region has 12 residues. Germline assignment: CDR1 MNHEY and CDR2 SVGEGT. V was cut by 6 bases and J by 7 bases, with 12 bases left in between. The DNA read from the CDR3 is TGTGCCAGCAGGCTACAGGGAGGTGGC. Protein: CASRLQGGG. The whole CDR3 reads CASRLQGGGYTF.

The table lists this clone with many counts. The CDR3 end falls 3 residues outside the read, so it is completed with the germline J gene. This sequence joins TRBV5-5 and TRBJ1-1, with TRBD1 matching 8 bases. The CDR3 has 13 residues. Germline V lookup: CDR1 SGHKS, CDR2 YYEKEE (reference sequence). The CDR3 region is CASSSGQGREAFF. The covered CDR3 bases are TGTGCCAGCAGCTCTGGACAGGGACGAGAA.

This clone was seen a handful of times. One junction end disagrees with the germline gene, perhaps due to a read error. The CDR3 is cut off 3 residues early in the read; its end comes from the germline J gene. The sample carries other DNA sequences with the same CDR3. V and J are TRBV19 and TRBJ1-3, with a weak D call TRBD1 (6 bases). Germline CDR1 LNHDA, CDR2 SQIVND (reference sequence). The CDR3 has 15 residues. The CDR3 DNA, read in part, is TGTGCCAGTAGCCCCGCGGGGGGCACTGGAAACACG. Protein: CASSPAGGTGNT. The complete CDR3 sequence is CASSPAGGTGNTIYF.

This clone came up many times. The sequenced fragment ends 3 residues before the CDR3 boundary, so the rest is inferred from the germline J gene. The rearrangement links TRBV7-3 to TRBJ2-2, with 9 nucleotides matching TRBD1. CDR1 and CDR2 from the germline V gene are SGHTA and FQGTGA. The CDR3 is made up of 15 amino acids. Trimming removed 3 bases from V and 4 bases from J; junction bases left unmatched: 3. Partial CDR3 DNA: TGTGCCAGCAGCTTTGGGACAGGGACCACCGGGGAG. The encoded protein is CASSFGTGTTGE. The CDR3 in its entirety is CASSFGTGTTGELFF.

This clone was seen ten or more times. The CDR3 end lies 3 residues beyond the end of the read and is filled in from the germline J gene. The chain carries TRBV27 and TRBJ2-7, with D possibly matching TRBD1 (5 bases). The CDR3 length is 13 residues. V lost 3 bases and J 3 bases, leaving 9 bases between the germline ends. Germline CDR1 MNHEY, CDR2 SMNVEV (reference sequence). CDR3: CASSFGHHYEQYF. The CDR3 DNA, read in part, is TGTGCCAGCAGTTTCGGACACCACTACGAG.

This clone was counted many times. The read terminates 3 residues before the CDR3 end, so the remaining end is supplied by the germline J gene. The gene calls are TRBV20-1 and TRBJ1-4; 7 nucleotides align to TRBD1. This CDR3 contains 13 residues. The V gene's germline CDR1 is DFQATT and CDR2 SNEGSKA (reference sequence). Trimming cost V 6 bases and J 2 bases; bases outside gene matches: 3. The CDR3 loop is CSAPGQTNEKLFF. Partial CDR3 DNA: TGCAGTGCCCCGGGACAGACTAATGAAAAA.

Regarding this clone: The CDR3 is cut off 3 residues early in the read; its end comes from the germline J gene. The rearrangement uses TRBV7-9 and TRBJ1-6; possible D gene TRBD1, 5 bases. Trimming shortened V by 8 bases and J by 10 bases, and 12 bases separated the two germline ends. The CDR3 loop spans 12 amino acids. CDR1 is SEHNR and CDR2 is FQNEAQ in the germline V gene (reference sequence). CDR3 amino acids: CASAPGQSPLHF. The DNA read from the CDR3 is TGTGCCAGCGCCCCAGGGCAATCACCC.

This clone was seen many times. Coverage ceases 3 residues before the CDR3 finishes, and the germline J gene fills in the end. The chain uses TRBV13 and TRBJ1-2, with 10 bases aligning to TRBD1. The junction had 10 bases not matched to a gene; V was cut back by 1 base and J by 5 bases. CDR1 and CDR2 (germline): PRHDT, FYEKMQ (reference sequence). The CDR3 totals 17 residues. CDR3 DNA (partial): TGTGCCAGCAGCTTAGTCCTTCCGGGACAGGGGATTTATGGC. This gives the protein CASSLVLPGQGIYG. The full CDR3 protein reads CASSLVLPGQGIYGYTF. The full variable domain, in which reference TRBV13 and TRBJ1-2 provide the parts outside the CDR3, is AAGVIQSPRHLIKEKRETATLKCYPIPRHDTVYWYQQGPGQDPQFLISFYEKMQSDKGSIPDRFSAQQFSDYHSELNMSSLELGDSALYFCASSLVLPGQGIYGYTFGSGTRLTVV.

At least ten counts were recorded for this clone. The CDR3 end lies 3 residues beyond the end of the read and is filled in from the germline J gene. The chain couples TRBV20-1 to TRBJ2-7; 10 bases match TRBD2. The CDR3 has 14 residues. CDR1 DFQATT and CDR2 SNEGSKA come from the germline V gene (reference sequence). Trimming removed 2 bases from V and 4 bases from J; junction bases left unmatched: 5. The CDR3 DNA, read in part, is TGCAGTGCTAGACTAGCGGGGGCCCTTTACGAG. It is translated as CSARLAGALYE. The CDR3 in its entirety is CSARLAGALYEQYF.

This clone was observed at least ten times. The DNA ends 3 residues before the CDR3 does, and the rest of the CDR3 is filled in from the germline J gene. V gene TRBV30 combines with J gene TRBJ1-1, with a weak D call TRBD1 (6 bases). The CDR3 contains 15 residues. The V end was cut by 3 bases, the J end by 1 base, with 15 bases between. Germline CDR1 reads GTSNPN; CDR2 reads SVGIG (reference sequence). The CDR3 loop reads CAWRGRKGENTEAFF. The CDR3 bases that were read are TGTGCCTGGAGGGGACGTAAGGGGGAGAACACTGAA.

With regard to this clone: The read finishes 3 residues shy of the CDR3 end, and the germline J gene is used to complete it. The same CDR3 is also encoded by other DNA sequences in this sample. The chain combines TRBV7-9 with TRBJ2-7; tentative D call: TRBD2 (6 bases). Trimming stripped 8 bases from V and 6 bases from J, with 11 bases between. CDR3 size: 11 residues. CDR1 is SEHNR, CDR2 FQNEAQ, per germline (reference sequence). The sequenced CDR3 bases are TGTGCCAGCCAAACGGGGGTCGAG. The encoded protein is CASQTGVE. Given in full, the CDR3 is CASQTGVEQYF.

This clone has a count of ten or more. The missing CDR3 end, 3 residues past where the read stops, is filled in from the germline J gene. The chain has TRBV19 and TRBJ1-5; D is possibly TRBD1 (5 bases). Germline V lookup: CDR1 LNHDA, CDR2 SQIVND (reference sequence). V was clipped by 3 bases and J by 5 bases, with 14 bases between them. This CDR3 spans 15 amino acids. The CDR3 loop reads CASSITGRGDQPQHF. The sequenced part of the CDR3 DNA is TGTGCCAGTAGTATCACGGGGCGGGGGGATCAGCCC.

This clone occurred a few times. Sequencing ends 3 residues short of the CDR3 end; the germline J gene provides the rest. This chain connects TRBV20-1 to TRBJ2-3; the D is unclear. Germline-derived CDR1 and CDR2 are DFQATT and SNEGSKA (reference sequence). The CDR3 spans 11 residues. V gave up 3 bases and J gave up 4 bases, with 5 bases separating them. The CDR3 reads CSASPADTQYF. The sequenced CDR3 bases are TGCAGTGCTAGTCCTGCAGATACG.

This clone was recorded many times. The read comes to an end 3 residues before the CDR3 does, leaving the germline J gene to fill in the end. The rearrangement uses TRBV20-1 and TRBJ2-7; 9 nucleotides align to TRBD2. The CDR3 runs 15 residues. CDR1 and CDR2 from the germline V gene are DFQATT and SNEGSKA (reference sequence). V lost 3 bases, J lost 0 bases, and 6 bases stayed unmatched. Partial CDR3 DNA: TGCAGTGCTAGGGGGGCGGGGGGGAACTCCTACGAG. Translation: CSARGAGGNSYE. From start to end, the CDR3 is CSARGAGGNSYEQYF.

This clone was seen only a few times. From the germline J gene comes the end of the CDR3, since the read stops 3 residues before it. The rearrangement links TRBV19 to TRBJ1-2, with unresolved D. Looked up from germline, CDR1 is LNHDA and CDR2 is SQIVND (reference sequence). This CDR3 is 11 amino acids long. CDR3 sequence: CASRALDDYTF. CDR3 DNA (partial): TGTGCCAGTAGGGCCCTCGATGAC.

This clone is medium-sized by share. Read coverage stops 3 residues before the CDR3 terminus; the germline J gene supplies the remainder. The chain combines TRBV7-9 with TRBJ1-1; no reliable D call. The germline gives CDR1 SEHNR, CDR2 FQNEAQ (reference sequence). The length of the CDR3 is 12 residues. Trimming took 4 bases from V and 6 from J, leaving 9 bases between them. CDR3 DNA (partial): TGTGCCAGCAGCTCCACAAGGTCTGAA. Its protein product is CASSSTRSE. The full CDR3 reads CASSSTRSEAFF.

This clone was recorded at least ten times. One end of the junction fails to match germline, which may point to a read error. The sequence runs out 3 residues before the end of the CDR3; the remainder is reconstructed from the germline J gene. The identical CDR3 is also encoded by other nucleotide sequences in the sample. V is TRBV12-5 and J is TRBJ2-1, with TRBD2 matching over 8 bases. The germline gives CDR1 LGHNT, CDR2 FRNRAP. This CDR3 is 16 amino acids long. Partial CDR3 DNA: TGTGCGAGTGCCTACCGACCAGGCGGGGGGCCCAATGAG. Translation: CASAYRPGGGPNE. The complete CDR3 reads CASAYRPGGGPNEQFF.

This clone was found many times. Read data end 3 residues before the CDR3 end; the end is taken from the germline J gene. This chain links TRBV19 with TRBJ2-1; a weak D match, TRBD2 (5 bases). Trimming removed 8 bases at V and 5 bases at J, with 10 bases between. CDR3 size: 12 residues. Germline V lookup: CDR1 LNHDA, CDR2 SQIVND (reference sequence). The DNA read from the CDR3 is TGTGCCAGTCTTGGACTGAACAATGAG. Residues: CASLGLNNE. The whole CDR3 protein reads CASLGLNNEQFF.

This clone was picked up many times. The CDR3 end is not reached by the read, which stops 3 residues before it; the germline J gene fills it in. The genes are TRBV6-2 or TRBV6-3 and TRBJ1-1, with D perhaps matching TRBD1 (5 bases). Germline CDR1 MNHEY, CDR2 SVGEGT. This CDR3 contains 15 residues. V was trimmed by 4 bases and J by 2 bases, leaving 14 bases between them. The CDR3 region is CASSWGGASNTEAFF. The sequenced part of the CDR3 DNA is TGTGCCAGCAGTTGGGGGGGAGCTAGCAACACTGAA.

This clone appeared many times. The CDR3 end falls 3 residues outside the read, so it is completed with the germline J gene. This chain links TRBV29-1 with TRBJ1-1; no clear D. Germline V lookup: CDR1 SQVTM, CDR2 ANQGSEA. The CDR3 totals 13 residues. The CDR3 DNA, read in part, is TGCAGCGTTGGACGGGTTCATGATCCCGAA. Its protein product is CSVGRVHDPE. The whole CDR3 is CSVGRVHDPEAFF.

For this clone: With the read ending 3 residues before the CDR3 end, the germline J gene is used to fill in that end. This chain joins TRBV2 and TRBJ1-2; 9 bases are a match to TRBD1. Unmatched junction bases numbered 4, after V lost 3 bases and J lost 5 bases. From germline, CDR1 is SNHLY and CDR2 FYNNEI. The CDR3 totals 14 residues. The CDR3 sequence is CASSDGQGRYGYTF. Partial CDR3 DNA: TGTGCCAGCAGTGACGGACAGGGGCGGTATGGC.

This clone showed up just a few times. From the germline J gene comes the end of the CDR3, since the read stops 3 residues before it. The chain has TRBV7-6 and TRBJ2-5, with D tentatively TRBD2 (6 bases). The germline V and J ends were trimmed by 4 bases and 1 base, with 13 bases remaining between them. CDR1 and CDR2 from the germline V gene are SGHVS and FNYEAQ. This CDR3 comprises 15 residues. The CDR3 region is CASSSSGGFQETQYF. CDR3 bases read: TGTGCCAGCAGCTCCTCCGGGGGATTCCAAGAGACC.

This clone was detected ten times or more. The read ends 3 residues before the CDR3 terminus; that terminus is restored from the germline J gene. The chain uses TRBV2 and TRBJ2-4; 9 bases agree with TRBD1. Germline V lookup: CDR1 SNHLY, CDR2 FYNNEI. V was pared by 0 bases and J by 1 base, with 4 bases of the junction left unmatched. The CDR3 covers 17 residues. CDR3 bases read: TGTGCCAGCAGTGAAGCACAGGGGGCTAAGGCCAAAAACATT. Protein sequence: CASSEAQGAKAKNI. The whole CDR3 is CASSEAQGAKAKNIQYF. The variable domain in full, with the rest retrieved from reference TRBV2 and TRBJ2-4, is EPEVTQTPSHQVTQMGQEVILRCVPISNHLYFYWYRQILGQKVEFLVSFYNNEISEKSEIFDDQFSVERPDGSNFTLKIRSTKLEDSAMYFCASSEAQGAKAKNIQYFGAGTRLSVL.

This clone occurred many times. Coverage ceases 3 residues before the CDR3 finishes, and the germline J gene fills in the end. The V and J genes are TRBV19 and TRBJ2-7; D gene uncertain. The length of the CDR3 is 14 residues. In germline, CDR1 is LNHDA, CDR2 SQIVND (reference sequence). The V gene lost 1 base and the J gene lost 1 base, with 8 bases spanning the gap. CDR3 DNA, as far as it was read: TGTGCCAGTAGTATAGCGGGTCTTTCCTACGAG. Translated: CASSIAGLSYE. The full CDR3 sequence reads CASSIAGLSYEQYF.

Ten or more counts support this clone. The observed sequence ends 3 residues before the CDR3 terminus, with the missing tail filled in from the germline J gene. This chain links TRBV20-1 with TRBJ2-1, with 10 bases matching TRBD2. Unmatched junction bases numbered 12, after V lost 3 bases and J lost 7 bases. CDR1 and CDR2 (germline): DFQATT, SNEGSKA (reference sequence). The CDR3 covers 16 residues. CDR3 sequence reads: CSARGSGGAVRNEQFF. The sequenced CDR3 bases are TGCAGTGCTAGGGGCAGCGGGGGGGCGGTAAGAAATGAG.

This clone occurred a few times. The CDR3 end falls 3 residues outside the read, so it is completed with the germline J gene. The V and J genes are TRBV19 and TRBJ2-5; 11 bases align to TRBD1. Germline CDR1 LNHDA, CDR2 SQIVND (reference sequence). V was clipped by 4 bases and J by 5 bases; unmatched bases: 9. The CDR3 runs 16 residues. The part of the CDR3 DNA that was read is TGTGCCAGTAGTACTACGGGGACAGGGGGACGGGAGACC. It specifies CASSTTGTGGRET. The CDR3 reads in full as CASSTTGTGGRETQYF.